This entry concerns a single T cell receptor beta chain. This entry belongs to a study of blood T cell repertoires in COVID-19. In the authors' workflow: Quantification of nucleated cells was approximated via reference gene primer amplification. The assay was immunoSEQ multiplex PCR, and TCRdb's table has in-frame clones only and misses some. Clone size and the V and J calls come from that table; the DNA yielded D and trimming. The data contain roughly 200,000 clones, about 86% of them singletons. V was pared by 1 base and J by 3 bases, with 16 bases between. The length of the CDR3 is 17 residues. CDR1 LNHDA and CDR2 SQIVND come from the germline V gene (reference sequence).

The V gene is TRBV19, the J gene TRBJ1-3; TRBD1 is a possible D gene (6 bases). The clonotype was recovered from a man aged 55 to 70 who had recovered from COVID-19. Sequences were obtained from peripheral blood. The CDR3 reads CASSIGPRTALGNTIYF. In nucleotides, the CDR3 is TGTGCCAGTAGTATAGGGCCCCGGACAGCCCTTGGAAACACCATATATTTT.